Below are 29 T cell receptor beta chains sequenced from a single sample in a study of Ad26.COV2.S vaccination and SARS-CoV-2 variants. The data were produced by immunoSEQ multiplex PCR, yet TCRdb's version contains in-frame clones alone and is incomplete. The table lists approximately 500,000 clones, about 83% of them singletons. Specified treatment: approximately 18 received Ad26.COV2.S at low or high dose, single or two shots; about 5 received placebo; per-sample allocation not given. Collection of the samples took place on day 63 after the first injection of vaccine or placebo. The sample was peripheral blood, taken in a trial of Ad26.COV2.S vaccine versus placebo. The origin of the receptors is a person between 18 and 65 years old who received the Ad26.COV2.S COVID-19 vaccine or a placebo.

The chain combines TRBV19 with TRBJ2-3; D possibly corresponds to TRBD2 (5 bases). Germline CDR1 reads LNHDA; CDR2 reads SQIVND (reference sequence). V shed 7 bases and J shed 4 bases, with 6 bases lying between them. The length of the CDR3 is 11 residues. The CDR3 reads CASTGADTQYF. CDR3 DNA sequence: TGTGCCAGTACCGGGGCAGATACGCAGTATTTT. The full variable domain, in which reference TRBV19 and TRBJ2-3 provide the parts outside the CDR3, is DGGITQSPKYLFRKEGQNVTLSCEQNLNHDAMYWYRQDPGQGLRLIYYSQIVNDFQKGDIAEGYSVSREKKESFPLTVTSAQKNPTAFYLCASTGADTQYFGPGTRLTVL.

The V gene is TRBV4-3, the J gene TRBJ2-3; 11 nucleotides agree with TRBD2. Trimming removed 1 base from V and 2 bases from J; junction bases left unmatched: 2. CDR1 is LGHNA and CDR2 is YSLEER in the germline V gene. This CDR3 region has 16 residues. The CDR3 is CASSQGLAGITDTQYF. The DNA of the CDR3 is TGCGCCAGCAGCCAAGGACTAGCGGGGATCACAGATACGCAGTATTTT.

The chain links TRBV10-3 to TRBJ2-7; D gene ambiguous. This CDR3 region has 14 residues. The V and J ends lost 2 bases and 6 bases respectively, with 14 bases between them. CDR1 and CDR2 (germline): ENHRY, SYGVKD. This chain's CDR3 is CAISERETFGEQYF. The CDR3 DNA sequence: TGTGCCATCAGTGAGAGAGAGACCTTCGGCGAGCAGTACTTC.

The V and J genes are TRBV20-1 and TRBJ2-5; unclear D gene. The CDR3 loop spans 14 amino acids. CDR1 is DFQATT, CDR2 SNEGSKA, per germline (reference sequence). Trimming removed 3 bases from V and 3 bases from J, with 14 bases in between. Here the CDR3 DNA reads TGCAGTGCTAGTATCGCAGAAGTAAAAGAGACCCAGTACTTC. This translates into CSASIAEVKETQYF.

The chain joins TRBV28 to TRBJ2-3; 8 bases map to TRBD2. Germline assignment: CDR1 MDHEN and CDR2 SYDVKM. The CDR3 has 15 amino acids. V shed 4 bases and J 2 bases; nucleotides not matched to a gene: 5. This CDR3 reads CASSSLAGHTDTQYF. DNA for the CDR3: TGTGCCAGCAGTTCTCTAGCGGGTCACACAGATACGCAGTATTTT.

A word on this clone: Additional DNA sequences in this sample encode the identical CDR3. V gene TRBV24-1 combines with J gene TRBJ1-5; no definite D call. CDR1 is KGHDR, CDR2 SFDVKD, per germline. The CDR3 runs 13 residues. The germline V and J ends were trimmed by 3 bases and 3 bases, with 5 bases remaining between them. CDR3 amino acids: CATSDQANQPQHF. CDR3 bases: TGTGCCACCAGTGATCAAGCCAATCAGCCCCAGCATTTT.

This chain joins TRBV4-2 and TRBJ1-1; TRBD1 is a possible D gene (6 bases). The CDR3 runs 19 residues. CDR1 is LGHNA, CDR2 YNFKEQ, per germline. V lost 0 bases and J 0 bases, leaving 20 bases between the germline ends. CDR3 region: CASSQDFRGSVRMNTEAFF. In DNA, the CDR3 is TGTGCCAGCAGCCAAGATTTCAGGGGATCGGTTCGCATGAACACTGAAGCTTTCTTT.

The rearrangement links TRBV7-2 to TRBJ2-5; D could derive from TRBD1 or TRBD2 (5 bases each). There are 14 residues in the CDR3. Germline loops: CDR1 SGHTA, CDR2 FQGNSA. The V gene lost 4 bases and the J gene lost 5 bases, with 14 bases spanning the gap. The CDR3 DNA follows: TGTGCCAGCAGCTCCCAGTGGGGCGGGGAGACCCAGTACTTC. This gives the protein CASSSQWGGETQYF.

This chain's CDR3 is CAWRGGTYEQYF. CDR3 sequence (DNA): TGTGCCTGGAGGGGGGGTACCTACGAGCAGTACTTC. The rearrangement links TRBV30 to TRBJ2-7; D possibly corresponds to TRBD2 (6 bases). This CDR3 has 12 amino acids. The germline V and J ends were trimmed by 3 bases and 2 bases, with 8 bases remaining between them. Per germline, CDR1 GTSNPN and CDR2 SVGIG (reference sequence). Variable domain in full (rest from reference TRBV30 and TRBJ2-7): SQTIHQWPATLVQPVGSPLSLECTVEGTSNPNLYWYRQAAGRGLQLLFYSVGIGQISSEVPQNLSASRPQDRQFILSSKKLLLSDSGFYLCAWRGGTYEQYFGPGTRLTVT.

J is TRBJ2-4 and V is TRBV19; 8 bases line up with TRBD1. The V gene's germline CDR1 is LNHDA and CDR2 SQIVND (reference sequence). CDR3 size: 14 residues. With V trimmed by 5 bases and J by 5 bases, 5 bases remained unmatched. CDR3 coding DNA: TGTGCCAGTAGTTCAGGGGGCGATCAAAACATTCAGTACTTC. Residues: CASSSGGDQNIQYF.

The chain carries TRBV21-1 and TRBJ2-3; the table's TRBD1 call for D was not verified on the DNA. TRBV21-1 is flagged as a pseudogene. The CDR3 length is 19 residues. CDR3: CASKQGSRSGGHGTDTQYF. DNA for the CDR3: TGTGCCAGCAAACAAGGGAGCCGGTCAGGGGGGCATGGAACAGATACGCAGTATTTT.

This chain links TRBV29-1 with TRBJ2-3, with TRBD2 identical over 9 bases. The germline CDR1 and CDR2 sequences are SQVTM and ANQGSEA. V lost 1 base to trimming and J lost 3 bases; unmatched junction nucleotides: 5. This CDR3 is built from 15 residues. The chain's CDR3 is CSVEGGSGRTDTQYF. CDR3 DNA: TGCAGCGTTGAAGGGGGTAGCGGGAGAACAGATACGCAGTATTTT.

In its sample, this clone was seen a few times. CDR3 DNA: TGTGCCACCAGCAGAGATCCGACTACGCCCTACGAGCAGTACTTC. This translates into CATSRDPTTPYEQYF. J is TRBJ2-7 and V is TRBV15; maybe TRBD2 (5 bases). The CDR3 has 15 residues. V dropped 0 bases and J dropped 2 bases, with 11 bases sitting between them. The germline CDR1 and CDR2 sequences are LNHNV and YYDKDF (reference sequence).

The V and J genes are TRBV7-9 and TRBJ2-7; D gene unclear. The CDR3 spans 12 residues. Germline lookup yields CDR1 SEHNR and CDR2 FQNEAQ (reference sequence). Trimming removed 3 bases from V and 5 bases from J, with 8 bases in between. The CDR3 reads CASSFLPDEQYF. CDR3 DNA sequence: TGTGCCAGCAGCTTTCTCCCCGACGAGCAGTACTTC.

The chain employs TRBV2 and TRBJ1-2, with D perhaps TRBD1 (5 bases). The V gene lost 1 base and the J gene lost 8 bases, with 17 bases spanning the gap. Germline V gene lookup returns CDR1 SNHLY and CDR2 FYNNEI. The CDR3 has 15 amino acids. The CDR3 coding sequence is TGTGCCAGCAGTGAAGTGGGGCAGGGAATATCCGGCTACACCTTC. Translated: CASSEVGQGISGYTF.

Note on this clone: The sample contains more than one DNA sequence encoding this CDR3. The V call is TRBV2, the J call TRBJ2-5; D gene uncertain. V lost 6 bases, J lost 2 bases, and 7 bases lay in between. CDR1 is SNHLY, CDR2 FYNNEI, per germline. The CDR3 sequence is 12 residues long. For the CDR3, the DNA is TGTGCCAGCAGGGATTCACAAGAGACCCAGTACTTC. Protein: CASRDSQETQYF.

V and J are TRBV16 and TRBJ1-5; maybe TRBD1 (5 bases). V lost 4 bases and J 7 bases, leaving 20 bases between the germline ends. Germline CDR1 reads KGHSY; CDR2 reads FQNENV. This CDR3 contains 16 residues. The CDR3 DNA sequence: TGTGCCAGCAGCCCAATTAGCCTTACGAGGGACCAGCCCCAGCATTTT. Translation: CASSPISLTRDQPQHF.

V is TRBV4-1 and J is TRBJ2-7, with a tentative D call TRBD1 (5 bases). Trimming removed 3 bases from V and 1 base from J, with 13 bases in between. The germline CDR1 and CDR2 sequences are MGHRA and YSYEKL. CDR3 length: 15 amino acids. CDR3 DNA: TGCGCCAGCAGCCATGTGGGGCGCAGGTCCTACGAGCAGTACTTC. Amino acid sequence: CASSHVGRRSYEQYF.

The rearrangement links TRBV2 to TRBJ2-1, with D possibly matching TRBD1 (6 bases). V gave up 6 bases and J gave up 12 bases, with 15 bases separating them. The CDR3 runs 12 residues. Per the germline V gene, CDR1 is SNHLY and CDR2 is FYNNEI. CDR3 in DNA: TGTGCCAGCAGCAGGGGAGAGGAAGGGCAGTTCTTC. It encodes CASSRGEEGQFF.

This clone has only a few counts. The chain couples TRBV24-1 to TRBJ2-3, with D perhaps TRBD1 (5 bases). CDR1 and CDR2 (germline): KGHDR, SFDVKD. This CDR3 contains 16 residues. Trimming left V 3 bases short and J 0 bases short, with 12 bases between. The CDR3 region has the DNA TGTGCCACCAGTGATCGCCAGGGTATTAGCACAGATACGCAGTATTTT. This translates into CATSDRQGISTDTQYF.

With regard to this clone: Other DNA variants within this sample encode the same CDR3. The gene calls are TRBV28 and TRBJ1-4; TRBD1 aligns across 8 bases. The trim removed 3 bases at V and 6 bases at J, leaving 3 bases unmatched. The CDR3 spans 14 residues. The germline V gene has CDR1 MDHEN and CDR2 SYDVKM. In nucleotides, the CDR3 is TGTGCCAGCAGTTTGGACAGGGTTGATGAAAAACTGTTTTTT. The encoded protein is CASSLDRVDEKLFF.

V usage is TRBV7-6 and J usage is TRBJ2-3; D gene uncertain. CDR3 length: 15 amino acids. Germline CDR1 and CDR2: SGHVS and FNYEAQ. Trimming cost V 5 bases and J 3 bases, with 15 bases left between them. Here the CDR3 DNA reads TGTGCCAGCAGCCCCATGAGTTTTTCGACAGATACGCAGTATTTT. This encodes CASSPMSFSTDTQYF.

The rearrangement joins TRBV6-2 or TRBV6-3 to TRBJ1-1, with D perhaps TRBD1 (5 bases). V gave up 3 bases and J gave up 4 bases, with 12 bases separating them. CDR1 and CDR2 from the germline V gene are MNHEY and SVGEGT. The CDR3 sequence is 14 residues long. CDR3 region: CASSYSGRGTEAFF. DNA of the CDR3: TGTGCCAGCAGTTATAGCGGGAGGGGCACTGAAGCTTTCTTT.

The chain combines TRBV9 with TRBJ1-1, with TRBD1 matching 9 bases. CDR1 SGDLS and CDR2 YYNGEE come from the germline V gene. The CDR3 consists of 17 residues. Trimming removed 4 bases from V and 4 bases from J; junction bases left unmatched: 14. CDR3 protein: CASSLRTGDFIGTEAFF. Written as DNA, the CDR3 is TGTGCCAGCAGCTTACGGACAGGGGATTTTATCGGCACTGAAGCTTTCTTT.

The V and J genes are TRBV19 and TRBJ2-2, with a possible D match to TRBD1 (5 bases). This CDR3 region has 16 residues. CDR1 and CDR2 (germline): LNHDA, SQIVND (reference sequence). Trimming shortened V by 10 bases and J by 1 base, and 19 bases separated the two germline ends. CDR3 region: CATSPLGRRNTGELFF. For the CDR3, the DNA is TGTGCCACCTCCCCTTTGGGGCGAAGGAACACCGGGGAGCTGTTTTTT. Together with reference TRBV19 and TRBJ2-2, the CDR3 gives the full variable domain: DGGITQSPKYLFRKEGQNVTLSCEQNLNHDAMYWYRQDPGQGLRLIYYSQIVNDFQKGDIAEGYSVSREKKESFPLTVTSAQKNPTAFYLCATSPLGRRNTGELFFGEGSRLTVL.

The rearrangement uses TRBV5-1 and TRBJ2-1; weak D call: TRBD2 (7 bases). The germline gives CDR1 SGHRS, CDR2 YFSETQ. This CDR3 comprises 15 residues. Trimming stripped 0 bases from V and 5 bases from J, with 12 bases between. CDR3 region: CASSLVGGGHNEQFF. The CDR3 region has the DNA TGCGCCAGCAGCTTGGTTGGCGGGGGCCACAATGAGCAGTTCTTC.

Here the CDR3 DNA reads TGTGCCAGCAGTTTACGGATGAACACTGAAGCTTTCTTT. Protein sequence: CASSLRMNTEAFF. The chain recombines TRBV12-3 or TRBV12-4 with TRBJ1-1; D not resolved. The length of the CDR3 is 13 residues. V shed 2 bases and J shed 0 bases, with 4 bases lying between them.

On this clone: Other DNA variants within this sample encode the same CDR3. The rearrangement joins TRBV28 to TRBJ2-7; D assignment may be TRBD1 or TRBD2 (5 bases each). The CDR3 contains 13 residues. CDR1 and CDR2 (germline): MDHEN, SYDVKM. The V end was cut by 5 bases, the J end by 0 bases, with 8 bases between. The CDR3 loop is CASSPGGSYEQYF. In DNA form, the CDR3 reads TGTGCCAGCAGTCCTGGGGGCTCCTACGAGCAGTACTTC.

The chain employs TRBV28 and TRBJ1-1, with D possibly matching TRBD1 (5 bases). This CDR3 is 14 amino acids long. The germline V and J ends were trimmed by 5 bases and 6 bases, with 16 bases remaining between them. Germline CDR1 is MDHEN and CDR2 is SYDVKM. The CDR3 is CASSPPGTLAEAFF. CDR3 coding DNA: TGTGCCAGCAGTCCCCCCGGGACCCTCGCTGAAGCTTTCTTT.